This T cell receptor (beta chain) was profiled in a study of blood T cell repertoires in COVID-19. Study-level information: From the United States, Italy and Spain came samples of acute and convalescent COVID-19.

Measured with immunoSEQ multiplex PCR; TCRdb has only the in-frame clones, and not every one. The sample has hundreds of thousands of clones; around 87% are singletons. CDR1 is SGHNT, CDR2 YENEEA, per germline. The CDR3 covers 14 residues. Trimming removed 1 base from V and 9 bases from J, with 13 bases in between. Sequencing used PBMCs or T cells enriched from blood (not recorded which). The TCR was taken from a woman in her forties or fifties who had recovered from COVID-19. The chain is built from TRBV11-3 and TRBJ1-3, with D unclear. CDR3 DNA sequence: TGTGCCAGCAGCTTAGGCGGCCCGGAGAGCACCATATATTTT. Encoded protein: CASSLGGPESTIYF.